These T cell receptor beta chains were read from a single sample in a study of blood T cell repertoires in COVID-19. Libraries were prepared by immunoSEQ multiplex PCR; TCRdb keeps only in-frame clonotypes and omits some of them. The table lists tens of thousands of clones, 80% to 90% of them singletons. Sequences were obtained from peripheral blood. Every receptor here comes from a man in his fifties or sixties with acute or convalescent COVID-19. CDR3s include the opening cysteine and the closing phenylalanine or tryptophan. The order of the fields is V gene, J gene, D gene, clone size, CDR3 DNA, CDR3 protein. D genes are given only for firm matches. Clone size, where shown, is once, few, many, or a class for clones that have expanded.

TRBV7-9,TRBJ2-1,TRBD2,NA,TGTGCCAGCAGCTTAACGGGGGGAGTATACAATGAGCAGTTCTTC,CASSLTGGVYNEQFF
TRBV5-6,TRBJ1-2,NA,few,TGTGCCAGCAGCTTGACAGGTAGCCCTAACTATGGCTACACCTTC,CASSLTGSPNYGYTF
TRBV6-5,TRBJ1-6,TRBD1,NA,TGTGCCAGCAGCGGACAGGGAGGAGGAAATTCACCCCTCCACTTT,CASSGQGGGNSPLHF
TRBV11-1,TRBJ2-1,TRBD2,NA,TGTGCCAGCAGCTTAGCGCGGGGGGTAAGGGCCTACAATGAGCAGTTCTTC,CASSLARGVRAYNEQFF
TRBV6-5,TRBJ2-1,TRBD2,NA,TGTGCCAGCAGTTACGAGCGGGGGGGCCGGAACAATGAGCAGTTCTTC,CASSYERGGRNNEQFF
TRBV9,TRBJ1-2,NA,NA,TGTGCCAGCGCGAGGGTCTATGGCGGCTACACCTTC,CASARVYGGYTF
TRBV4-1,TRBJ1-4,NA,few,TGCGCCAGCAGCTTACTCCCAACTAATGAAAAACTGTTTTTT,CASSLLPTNEKLFF
TRBV6-5,TRBJ1-4,NA,NA,TGTGCCAGCACTCCCCGGAGGGTGGCTAATGAAAAACTGTTTTTT,CASTPRRVANEKLFF
TRBV28,TRBJ1-2,TRBD1,NA,TGTGCCAGCAGTTCCAACAGGGGATATGGCTACACCTTC,CASSSNRGYGYTF
TRBV11-2,TRBJ2-7,NA,NA,TGTGCCAGCAGCTTAGTTGGTCAGGGCGAGCAGTACTTC,CASSLVGQGEQYF
TRBV4-1,TRBJ1-2,NA,NA,TGCGCCAGCAGTAACAGGGCGGCGTCTGGCTACACCTTC,CASSNRAASGYTF
TRBV11-2,TRBJ2-1,NA,NA,TGTGCCAGCAGCAGCACAGGGTTCAATGAGCAGTTCTTC,CASSSTGFNEQFF
TRBV18,TRBJ1-1,NA,NA,TGTGCCAGCTCACCCGGACAGAGGGGAAGCACTGAAGCTTTCTTT,CASSPGQRGSTEAFF
TRBV10-2,TRBJ2-3,TRBD2,NA,TGCGCCAGCAGGGTGCGACCTAGCGGGGCAGATACGCAGTATTTT,CASRVRPSGADTQYF
TRBV2,TRBJ1-3,NA,NA,TGTGCCAGCAGCGCGGCAGCCTCTGGAAACACCATATATTTT,CASSAAASGNTIYF
TRBV6-5,TRBJ1-2,TRBD1,NA,TGTGCCAGCAGATCGACAGGGATGGGAGGCTATGGCTACACCTTC,CASRSTGMGGYGYTF
TRBV9,TRBJ2-2,NA,NA,TGTGCCAGCAGGACCCAGGATCGCGGGGAGCTGTTTTTT,CASRTQDRGELFF
TRBV18,TRBJ2-5,NA,NA,TGTGCCAGCTCACCACGCGACAGGCCTCAAGAGACCCAGTACTTC,CASSPRDRPQETQYF
TRBV12-3/TRBV12-4,TRBJ1-4,NA,NA,TGTGCCAGCAGTTTAGGGGACTGGGCTTTACGCTTT,CASSLGDWALRF
TRBV7-9,TRBJ1-2,NA,NA,TGTGCCAGCAGCGTAGACAGTAACTATGGCTACACCTTC,CASSVDSNYGYTF
TRBV24-1,TRBJ1-5,TRBD1,NA,TGTGCCACCCAGACAGGGTACAATCAGCCCCAGCATTTT,CATQTGYNQPQHF
TRBV11-2,TRBJ2-7,NA,NA,TGTGCCAGCAGCTTAAGACGCTGGGGGGACTACGAGCAGTACTTC,CASSLRRWGDYEQYF
TRBV9,TRBJ1-2,NA,NA,TGTGCCAGCAGCGTAGGGGTAGGGGATAGCTATGGCTACACCTTC,CASSVGVGDSYGYTF
TRBV28,TRBJ2-5,NA,NA,TGTGCCAGCAGACTCCGACAGGTTAAAGAGACCCAGTACTTC,CASRLRQVKETQYF
TRBV5-4,TRBJ1-4,TRBD1,NA,TGTGCCAGCAGCCAGGGACAGTTTGCAACTAATGAAAAACTGTTTTTT,CASSQGQFATNEKLFF
TRBV4-1,TRBJ1-6,TRBD1,NA,TGCGCCAGCACCCCGGACAGGAGCGTGGCTAATAATTCACCCCTCCACTTT,CASTPDRSVANNSPLHF
TRBV5-8,TRBJ1-2,TRBD1,NA,TGTGCCAGCAGCTTGGTCGACAGGGGTTTCCGTGGCTACACCTTC,CASSLVDRGFRGYTF
TRBV20-1,TRBJ1-4,TRBD1,NA,TGCAGTGCTAGTGGGGGAGCTTACAGGGGTGAAAAACTGTTTTTT,CSASGGAYRGEKLFF
TRBV7-9,TRBJ1-6,NA,NA,TGTGCCAGCAGCCCGGTGAGGGGGTCCAATTCACCCCTCCACTTT,CASSPVRGSNSPLHF
TRBV5-1,TRBJ1-4,TRBD1,NA,TGCGCCAGCAGCAGGGGACAGGGGAGTGAAAAACTGTTTTTT,CASSRGQGSEKLFF
TRBV5-1,TRBJ2-5,NA,NA,TGCGCCAGCAGCTTGGACAGCCAAGAGACCCAGTACTTC,CASSLDSQETQYF
TRBV2,TRBJ2-3,TRBD1,once,TGTGCCAGCAGAGCTCAGGGGGTCAGCACAGATACGCAGTATTTT,CASRAQGVSTDTQYF
TRBV20-1,TRBJ1-6,NA,NA,TGCAGTGCTAGTAGGGCCAGGGAGGAATCACCCCTCCACTTT,CSASRAREESPLHF
TRBV18,TRBJ1-2,NA,NA,TGTGCCAGCTCACCCGGGGAGTATGGCTACACCTTC,CASSPGEYGYTF
TRBV9,TRBJ1-2,NA,once,TGTGCCAGCAGCTCGAGCGGGGGCTATGGCTACACCTTC,CASSSSGGYGYTF
TRBV6-5,TRBJ2-2,NA,NA,TGTGCCAGCCGTCGCACCGGGGAGCTGTTTTTT,CASRRTGELFF
TRBV18,TRBJ2-3,NA,NA,TGTGCCAGCTCACCGATGGACTCACTACAGGATACGCAGTATTTT,CASSPMDSLQDTQYF
TRBV6-5,TRBJ1-1,NA,NA,TGTGCCAGCAGACAACGACAAGGGGTATACACTGAAGCTTTCTTT,CASRQRQGVYTEAFF
TRBV21-1,TRBJ1-5,NA,NA,TGTGCCAGCACCGTAGCCCGGAGGACAGGGCTCAATCAGCCCCAGCATTTT,CASTVARRTGLNQPQHF
TRBV7-8,TRBJ2-5,NA,NA,TGTGCCAGCAGCTTAGAGTTACCAGGGGGGATTGTGGGGGTGTACGAGACCCAGTACTTC,CASSLELPGGIVGVYETQYF
TRBV10-3,TRBJ1-2,NA,NA,TGTGCCATCAGTGAGTCCACAGGGAATCCACCTAACTATGGCTACACCTTC,CAISESTGNPPNYGYTF
TRBV19,TRBJ2-7,NA,NA,TGTGCCAGTAGTTCCGCGGTTGGCTACGAGCAGTACTTC,CASSSAVGYEQYF